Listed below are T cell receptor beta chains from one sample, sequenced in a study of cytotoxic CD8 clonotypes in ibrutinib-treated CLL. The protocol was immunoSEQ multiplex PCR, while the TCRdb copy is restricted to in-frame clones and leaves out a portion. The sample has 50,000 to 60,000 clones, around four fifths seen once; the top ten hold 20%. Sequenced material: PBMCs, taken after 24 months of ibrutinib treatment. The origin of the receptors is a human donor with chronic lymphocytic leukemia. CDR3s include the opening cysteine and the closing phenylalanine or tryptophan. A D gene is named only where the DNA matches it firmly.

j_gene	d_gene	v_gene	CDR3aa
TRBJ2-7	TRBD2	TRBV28	CASYLRRGGEQYF
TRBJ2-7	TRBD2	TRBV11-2	CASSPKLAGDFEQYF
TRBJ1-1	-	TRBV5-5	CASSLVGAQAFF
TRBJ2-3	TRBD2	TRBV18	CASSPPFSGTVDTQYF
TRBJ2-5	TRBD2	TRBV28	CASSFGTSGVPTTQYF
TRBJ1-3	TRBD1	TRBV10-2	CASSEGTGNTIYF
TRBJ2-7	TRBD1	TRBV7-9	CASSPTGVGYEQYF
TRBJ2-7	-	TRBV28	CASSSGDGYEQYF
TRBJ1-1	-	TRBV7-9	CASSLGSFRGRNTEAFF
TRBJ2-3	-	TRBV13	CASSLESRATVADTQYF
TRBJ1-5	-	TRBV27	CASREPRGNQPQHF
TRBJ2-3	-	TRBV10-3	CAIRRDTRRDPDTQYF
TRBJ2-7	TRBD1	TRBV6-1	CASRERQGLREQYF
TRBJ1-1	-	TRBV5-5	CASSYRDTRTGTEAFF
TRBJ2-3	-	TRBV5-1	CASSEDVGNRDTQYF
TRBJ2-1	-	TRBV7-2	CASSLVKGDEQFF
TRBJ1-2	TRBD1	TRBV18	CASSLKTGTGGNYGYTF
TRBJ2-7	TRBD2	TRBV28	CASSSGRLAGDGEQYF
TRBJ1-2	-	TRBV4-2	CASSNLMGNYGYTF
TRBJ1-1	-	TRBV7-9	CASSLGGGDGTEAFF
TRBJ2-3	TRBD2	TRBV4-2	CASSQEGTTLSTDTQYF
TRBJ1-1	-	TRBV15	CATSRGESTEAFF
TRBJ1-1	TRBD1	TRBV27	CASRDGQVNTEAFF
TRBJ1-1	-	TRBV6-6	CASSYSGQEEAFF
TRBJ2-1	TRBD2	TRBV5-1	CASSLESGSYNEQFF
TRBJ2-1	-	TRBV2	CASSASRDLEQFF
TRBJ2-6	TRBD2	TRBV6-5	CASSYTSGSGANVLTF
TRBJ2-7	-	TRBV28	CASSGTPWDSREERGIEQYF
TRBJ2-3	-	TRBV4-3	CASSQVSSSTDTQYF
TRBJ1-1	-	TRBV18	CASSRTDLNTEAFF
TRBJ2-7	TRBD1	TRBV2	CASSKWTGGDLGQYF